This T cell receptor delta chain emerged from a study of DNA immune sequencing with unique molecular identifiers (dated by TCRdb to 2020 to 2021). About the study as a whole: Immunomagnetic cell separation was used to enrich gammadelta T cells from buffy coats, and the genomic DNA of the enriched gammadelta T cells was sequenced. The study developed and validated an ultrasensitive DNA-based TRD repertoire sequencing method using PCR-introduced unique molecular identifiers. In the comparison of enriched versus non-enriched samples, 100 ng of enriched gammadelta T-cell DNA and approximately 0.91 ug of non-enriched PBMC DNA were sequenced. The method was validated on synthetic reference molecules and on blood samples from healthy individuals. General study outcomes and caveats: Novel TRD sequences not targeted by the primers cannot be detected with the primer-based approach. More out-of-frame TRD sequences turned up in non-enriched samples, likely coming from partial or unproductive rearrangements in alphabeta T cells.

Trimming removed 3 bases from V and 5 bases from J, leaving 6 bases between the germline ends. The CDR3 measures 11 amino acids from cysteine to phenylalanine. Only the CDR3 DNA is retained, 33 bases long and in frame from the first base. CDR1 and CDR2 were assigned from the germline V gene as GEAIGNYY and EKD. The library came from multiplex PCR. A 32-plex assay, with primers for all 8 TRDV and 4 TRDJ genes spanning the CDR3, was used to amplify the genomic DNA. During approximately 3 cycles of barcoding PCR, a 12-nucleotide UMI was attached, and a second PCR using Illumina adapter primers followed. AMPure XP beads were used for library purification, and library quality was checked on a Fragment Analyzer with the HS NGS Fragment kit. Sequencing used an Illumina MiniSeq mid-output kit with roughly 19% PhiX and 150 cycles of paired-end reads. Per the original workflow: MIGEC version 1.2.9 was used to process reads, grouping reads by UMI and building error-corrected consensus sequences. Modified VDJtools version 1.2.1 scripts and the tcR R package were used for post-processing. TCRdb reprocessed the public reads with the caller CATT; rows with the same DNA were merged afterwards. Here the V and J calls rest on TCRdb's processing, not on the authors' analysis. This sample has 350 to 500 delta-chain clones in its table, and less than 40% of those were observed once. Around 65% of the sample is taken by the ten largest.

This clone is medium-sized (0.01 to 0.1%) in its sample. It has no known antigen specificity. Per-base qualities were not stored, and no clone one base away is much larger. Here the chain combines TRDV2 and TRDJ1; TRDD3 could be the D gene, as 5 bases match. The sample taken for sequencing was buffy coat blood. The receptor was isolated from a human donor in good health. At the DNA level, the sequence is TGTGCCTGTGACTACTGGGATAAACTCATCTTT. It codes for CACDYWDKLIF.